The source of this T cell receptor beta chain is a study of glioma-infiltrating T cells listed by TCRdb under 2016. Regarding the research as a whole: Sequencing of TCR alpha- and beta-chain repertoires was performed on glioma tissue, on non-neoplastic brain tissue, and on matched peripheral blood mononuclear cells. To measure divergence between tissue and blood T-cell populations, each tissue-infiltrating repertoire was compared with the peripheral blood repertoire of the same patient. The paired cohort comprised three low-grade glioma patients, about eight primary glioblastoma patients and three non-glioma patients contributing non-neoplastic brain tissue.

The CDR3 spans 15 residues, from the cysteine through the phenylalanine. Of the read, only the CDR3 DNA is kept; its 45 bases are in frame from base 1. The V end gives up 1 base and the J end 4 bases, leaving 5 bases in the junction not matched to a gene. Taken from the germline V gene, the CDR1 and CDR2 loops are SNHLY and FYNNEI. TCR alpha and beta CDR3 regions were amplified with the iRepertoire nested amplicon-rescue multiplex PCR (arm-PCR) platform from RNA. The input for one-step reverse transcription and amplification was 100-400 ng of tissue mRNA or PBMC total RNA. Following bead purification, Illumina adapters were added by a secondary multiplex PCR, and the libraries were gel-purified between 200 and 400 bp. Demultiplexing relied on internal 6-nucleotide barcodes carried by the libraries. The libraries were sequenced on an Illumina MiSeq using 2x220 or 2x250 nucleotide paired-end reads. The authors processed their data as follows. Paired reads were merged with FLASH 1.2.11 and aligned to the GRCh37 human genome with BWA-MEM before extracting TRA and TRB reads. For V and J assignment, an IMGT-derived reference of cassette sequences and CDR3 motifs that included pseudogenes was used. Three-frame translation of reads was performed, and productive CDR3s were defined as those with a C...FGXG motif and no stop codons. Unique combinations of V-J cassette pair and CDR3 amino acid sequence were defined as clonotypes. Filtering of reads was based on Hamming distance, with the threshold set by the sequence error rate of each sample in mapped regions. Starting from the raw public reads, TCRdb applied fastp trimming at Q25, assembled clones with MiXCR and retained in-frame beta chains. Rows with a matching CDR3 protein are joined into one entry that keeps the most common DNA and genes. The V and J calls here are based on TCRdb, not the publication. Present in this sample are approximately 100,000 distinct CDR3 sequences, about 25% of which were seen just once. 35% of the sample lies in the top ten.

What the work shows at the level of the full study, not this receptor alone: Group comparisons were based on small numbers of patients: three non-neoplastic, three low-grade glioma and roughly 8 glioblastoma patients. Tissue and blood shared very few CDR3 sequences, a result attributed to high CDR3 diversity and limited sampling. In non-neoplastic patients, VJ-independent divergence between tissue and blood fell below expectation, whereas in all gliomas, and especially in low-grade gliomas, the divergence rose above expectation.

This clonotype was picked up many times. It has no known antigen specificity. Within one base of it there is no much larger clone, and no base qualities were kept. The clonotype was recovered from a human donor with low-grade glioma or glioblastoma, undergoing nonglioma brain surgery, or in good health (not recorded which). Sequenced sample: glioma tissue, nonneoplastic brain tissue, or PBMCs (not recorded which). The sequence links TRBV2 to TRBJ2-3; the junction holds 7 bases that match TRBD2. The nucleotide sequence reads TGTGCCAGCAGTGAAGGAGCTGGGGGGGCAGATACGCAGTATTTT. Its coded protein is CASSEGAGGADTQYF.